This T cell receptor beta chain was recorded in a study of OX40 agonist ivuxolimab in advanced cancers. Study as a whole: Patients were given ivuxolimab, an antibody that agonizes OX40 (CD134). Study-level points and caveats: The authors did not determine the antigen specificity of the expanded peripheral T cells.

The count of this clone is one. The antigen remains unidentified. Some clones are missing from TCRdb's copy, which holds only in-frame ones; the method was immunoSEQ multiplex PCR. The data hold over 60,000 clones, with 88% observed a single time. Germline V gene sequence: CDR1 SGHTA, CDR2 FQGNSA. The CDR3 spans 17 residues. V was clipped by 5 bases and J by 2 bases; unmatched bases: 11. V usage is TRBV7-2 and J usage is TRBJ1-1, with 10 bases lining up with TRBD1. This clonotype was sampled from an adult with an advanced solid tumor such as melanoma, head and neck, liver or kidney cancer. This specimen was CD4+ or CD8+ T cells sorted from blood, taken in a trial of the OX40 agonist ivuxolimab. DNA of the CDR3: TGTGCCAGCAGCAGAGCTTGGGGACAGGGGCTAAACACTGAAGCTTTCTTT. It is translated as CASSRAWGQGLNTEAFF.